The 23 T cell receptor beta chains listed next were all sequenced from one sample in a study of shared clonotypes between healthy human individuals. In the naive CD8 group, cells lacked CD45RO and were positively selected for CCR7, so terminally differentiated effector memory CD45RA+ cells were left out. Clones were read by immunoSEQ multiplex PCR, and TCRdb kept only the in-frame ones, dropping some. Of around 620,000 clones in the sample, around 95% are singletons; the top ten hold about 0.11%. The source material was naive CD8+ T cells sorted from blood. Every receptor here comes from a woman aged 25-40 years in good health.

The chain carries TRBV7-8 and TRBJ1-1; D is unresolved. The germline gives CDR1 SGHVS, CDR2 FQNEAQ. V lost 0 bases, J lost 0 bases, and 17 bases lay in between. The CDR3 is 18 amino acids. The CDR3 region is CASSLAARTSFMNTEAFF. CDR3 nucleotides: TGTGCCAGCAGCTTAGCGGCCAGGACTTCGTTCATGAACACTGAAGCTTTCTTT.

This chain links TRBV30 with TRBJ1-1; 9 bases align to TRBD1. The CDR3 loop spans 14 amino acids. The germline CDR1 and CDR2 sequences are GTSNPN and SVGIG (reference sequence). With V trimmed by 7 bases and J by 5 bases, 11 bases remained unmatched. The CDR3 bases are TGTGCCTCCGCTACAGGGGGCGCGATAACTGAAGCTTTCTTT. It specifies CASATGGAITEAFF.

The CDR3: CASSQTPRTADGYTF. The CDR3 DNA sequence: TGCGCCAGCAGCCAGACCCCTAGGACAGCAGATGGCTACACCTTC. The chain uses TRBV4-1 and TRBJ1-2, with D possibly being TRBD1 (6 bases). Germline-derived CDR1 and CDR2 are MGHRA and YSYEKL. V lost 3 bases, J lost 6 bases, and 17 bases lay in between. This CDR3 comprises 15 residues.

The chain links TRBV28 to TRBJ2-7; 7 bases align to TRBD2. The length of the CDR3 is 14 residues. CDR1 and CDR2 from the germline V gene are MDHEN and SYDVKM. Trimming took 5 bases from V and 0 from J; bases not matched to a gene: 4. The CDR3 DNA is TGTGCCAGCAGTCTCACTAGCGACTCCTACGAGCAGTACTTC. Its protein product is CASSLTSDSYEQYF.

The CDR3 reads CASSLVVSGMGSYNEQFF. The CDR3 DNA reads as TGTGCCAGCAGCTTAGTAGTGAGCGGGATGGGCTCCTACAATGAGCAGTTCTTC. The chain couples TRBV7-8 to TRBJ2-1; TRBD2 matches 7 bases. After removal of 1 base from V and 0 bases from J, the junction contained 9 bases not matched to a gene. Germline CDR1 SGHVS, CDR2 FQNEAQ. The CDR3 totals 18 residues.

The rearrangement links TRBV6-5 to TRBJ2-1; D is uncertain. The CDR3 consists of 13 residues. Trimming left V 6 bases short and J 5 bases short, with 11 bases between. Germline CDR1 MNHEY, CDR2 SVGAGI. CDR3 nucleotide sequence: TGTGCCAGCAGCTCAAGGAGAGACAATGAGCAGTTCTTC. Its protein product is CASSSRRDNEQFF.

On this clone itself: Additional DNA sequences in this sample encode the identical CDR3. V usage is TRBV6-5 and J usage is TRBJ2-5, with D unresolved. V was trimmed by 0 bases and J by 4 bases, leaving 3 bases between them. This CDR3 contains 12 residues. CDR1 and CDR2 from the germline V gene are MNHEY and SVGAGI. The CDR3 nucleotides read TGTGCCAGCAGTTACTCTGGAGAGACCCAGTACTTC. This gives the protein CASSYSGETQYF.

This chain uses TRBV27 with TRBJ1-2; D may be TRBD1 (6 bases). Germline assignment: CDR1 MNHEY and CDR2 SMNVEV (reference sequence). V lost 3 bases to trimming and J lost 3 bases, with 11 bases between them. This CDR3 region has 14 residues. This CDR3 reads CASSFSGDDYGYTF. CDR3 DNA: TGTGCCAGCAGTTTTTCAGGGGATGACTATGGCTACACCTTC.

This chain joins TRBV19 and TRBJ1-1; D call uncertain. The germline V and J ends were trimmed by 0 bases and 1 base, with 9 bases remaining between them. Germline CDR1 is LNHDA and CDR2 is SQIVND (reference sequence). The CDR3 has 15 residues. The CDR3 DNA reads TGTGCCAGTAGTATAGATCCCGGACGGAACACTGAAGCTTTCTTT. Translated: CASSIDPGRNTEAFF.

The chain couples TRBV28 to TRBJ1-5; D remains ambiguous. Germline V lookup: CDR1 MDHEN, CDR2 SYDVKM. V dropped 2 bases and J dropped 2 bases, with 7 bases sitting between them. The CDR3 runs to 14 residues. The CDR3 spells CASSLRSRNQPQHF. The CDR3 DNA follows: TGTGCCAGCAGTTTACGAAGTCGCAATCAGCCCCAGCATTTT.

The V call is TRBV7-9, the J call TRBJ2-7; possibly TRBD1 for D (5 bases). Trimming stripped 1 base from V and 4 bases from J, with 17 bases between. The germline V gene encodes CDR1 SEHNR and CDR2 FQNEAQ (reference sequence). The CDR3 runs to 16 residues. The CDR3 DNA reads TGTGCCAGCAGCTTAGGAGAAGGGGCGATTCGGTACGAGCAGTACTTC. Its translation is CASSLGEGAIRYEQYF.

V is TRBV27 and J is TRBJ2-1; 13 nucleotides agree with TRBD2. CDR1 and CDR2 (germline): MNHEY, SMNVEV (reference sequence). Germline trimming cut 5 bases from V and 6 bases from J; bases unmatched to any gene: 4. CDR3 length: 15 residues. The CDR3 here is CASSPGLAGLNEQFF. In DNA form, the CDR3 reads TGTGCCAGCAGTCCGGGACTAGCGGGACTCAATGAGCAGTTCTTC.

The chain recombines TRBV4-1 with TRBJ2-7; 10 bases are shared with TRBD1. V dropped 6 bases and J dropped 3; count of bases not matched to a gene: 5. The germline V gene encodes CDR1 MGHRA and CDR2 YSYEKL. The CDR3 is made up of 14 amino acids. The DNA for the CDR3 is TGCGCCAGCAGTATCCGGGACAGGGGCTACGAGCAGTACTTC. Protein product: CASSIRDRGYEQYF.

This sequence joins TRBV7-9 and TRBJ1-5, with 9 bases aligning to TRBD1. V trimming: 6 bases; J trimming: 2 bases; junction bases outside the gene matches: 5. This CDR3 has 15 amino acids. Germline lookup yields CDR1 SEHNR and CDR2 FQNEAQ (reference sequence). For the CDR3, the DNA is TGTGCCAGCAGTCGGACAGGGGTAGGCAATCAGCCCCAGCATTTT. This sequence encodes CASSRTGVGNQPQHF.

The CDR3 sequence is CASSLGGRSSGELFF. The CDR3 region has the DNA TGTGCCAGCAGCTTGGGCGGGAGGAGCTCCGGGGAGCTGTTTTTT. The rearrangement joins TRBV5-6 to TRBJ2-2, with 8 bases identical to TRBD2. Looked up from germline, CDR1 is SGHDT and CDR2 is YYEEEE. The CDR3 length is 15 residues. V gave up 0 bases and J gave up 6 bases; unmatched junction bases: 4.

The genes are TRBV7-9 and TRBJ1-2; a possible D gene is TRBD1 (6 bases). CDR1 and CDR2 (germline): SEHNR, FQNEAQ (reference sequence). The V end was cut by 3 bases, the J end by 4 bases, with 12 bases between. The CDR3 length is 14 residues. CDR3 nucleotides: TGTGCCAGCAGCTTTTTACAGGGAGCCTATGGCTACACCTTC. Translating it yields CASSFLQGAYGYTF.

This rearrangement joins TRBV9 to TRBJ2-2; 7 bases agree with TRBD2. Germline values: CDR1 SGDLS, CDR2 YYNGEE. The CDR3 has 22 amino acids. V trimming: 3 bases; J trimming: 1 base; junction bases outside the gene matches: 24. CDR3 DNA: TGTGCCAGCAGCGCCAAGGGAGCAGGGCCTCAAAGGGAGGGTAAGAACACCGGGGAGCTGTTTTTT. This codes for CASSAKGAGPQREGKNTGELFF.

This CDR3 is CSVEGGLRYEQYF. The CDR3 DNA reads as TGCAGCGTTGAAGGGGGTTTACGCTACGAGCAGTACTTC. This chain uses TRBV29-1 with TRBJ2-5; D is unresolved. The J call may be wrong; the DNA end is better matched by TRBJ2-7. The CDR3 is made up of 13 amino acids. Germline CDR1 is SQVTM and CDR2 is ANQGSEA.

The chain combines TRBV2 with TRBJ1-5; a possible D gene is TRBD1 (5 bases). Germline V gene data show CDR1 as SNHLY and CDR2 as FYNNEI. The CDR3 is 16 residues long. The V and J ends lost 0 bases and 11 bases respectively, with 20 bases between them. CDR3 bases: TGTGCCAGCAGTGAAGCGCTTGGGCAGTACAAAGGGGCCCAGCATTTT. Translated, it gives CASSEALGQYKGAQHF.

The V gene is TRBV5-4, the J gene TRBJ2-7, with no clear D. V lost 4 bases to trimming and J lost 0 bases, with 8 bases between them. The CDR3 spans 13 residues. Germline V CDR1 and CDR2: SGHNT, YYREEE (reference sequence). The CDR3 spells CASSADDSYEQYF. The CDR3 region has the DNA TGTGCCAGCAGCGCCGACGACTCCTACGAGCAGTACTTC. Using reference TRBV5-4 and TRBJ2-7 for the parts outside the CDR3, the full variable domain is ETGVTQSPTHLIKTRGQQVTLRCSSQSGHNTVSWYQQALGQGPQFIFQYYREEENGRGNFPPRFSGLQFPNYSSELNVNALELDDSALYLCASSADDSYEQYFGPGTRLTVT.

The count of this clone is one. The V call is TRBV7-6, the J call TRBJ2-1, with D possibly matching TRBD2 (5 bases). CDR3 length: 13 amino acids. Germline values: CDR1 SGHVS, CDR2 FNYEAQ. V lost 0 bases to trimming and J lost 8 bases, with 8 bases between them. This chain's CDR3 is CASSLALAHEQFF. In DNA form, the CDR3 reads TGTGCCAGCAGCTTAGCGCTAGCTCATGAGCAGTTCTTC.

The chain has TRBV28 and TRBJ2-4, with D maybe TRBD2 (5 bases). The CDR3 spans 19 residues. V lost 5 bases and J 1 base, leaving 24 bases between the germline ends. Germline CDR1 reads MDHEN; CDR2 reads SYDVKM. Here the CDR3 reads CASSPIRLGVGGAKNIQYF. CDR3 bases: TGTGCCAGCAGTCCTATCCGGCTAGGAGTGGGCGGGGCCAAAAACATTCAGTACTTC. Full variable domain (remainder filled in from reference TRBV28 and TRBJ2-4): DVKVTQSSRYLVKRTGEKVFLECVQDMDHENMFWYRQDPGLGLRLIYFSYDVKMKEKGDIPEGYSVSREKKERFSLILESASTNQTSMYLCASSPIRLGVGGAKNIQYFGAGTRLSVL.

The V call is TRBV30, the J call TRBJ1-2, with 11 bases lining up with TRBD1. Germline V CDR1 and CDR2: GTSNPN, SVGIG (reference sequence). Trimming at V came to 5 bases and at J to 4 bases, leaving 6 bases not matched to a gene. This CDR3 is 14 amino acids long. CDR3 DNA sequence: TGTGCCTGGGGACAGGGGGCGCATAGCTATGGCTACACCTTC. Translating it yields CAWGQGAHSYGYTF.